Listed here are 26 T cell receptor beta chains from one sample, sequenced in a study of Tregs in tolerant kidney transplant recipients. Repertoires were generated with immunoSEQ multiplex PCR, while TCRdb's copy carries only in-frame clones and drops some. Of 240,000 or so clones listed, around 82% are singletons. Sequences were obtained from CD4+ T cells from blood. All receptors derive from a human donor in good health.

DNA of the CDR3: TGTGCCAGCAGTAGACACCCAGCCACCGGGGAGCTGTTTTTT. Translating gives CASSRHPATGELFF. The chain joins TRBV6-5 to TRBJ2-2, with D hard to call. This CDR3 has 14 amino acids. Deletions cut 5 bases from V and 4 bases from J, with 11 bases between. Germline V lookup: CDR1 MNHEY, CDR2 SVGAGI.

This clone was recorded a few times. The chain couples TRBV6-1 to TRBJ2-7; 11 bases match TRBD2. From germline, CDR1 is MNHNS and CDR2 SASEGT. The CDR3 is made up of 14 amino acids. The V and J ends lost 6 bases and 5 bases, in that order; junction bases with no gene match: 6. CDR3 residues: CASSFTSGGNEQYF. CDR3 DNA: TGTGCCAGCAGCTTTACTAGCGGGGGAAACGAGCAGTACTTC.

CDR3 nucleotide sequence: TGCGCCAGCAGCTTGGCGGGACAACAAAACGAAAAACTGTTTTTT. Translating gives CASSLAGQQNEKLFF. This chain links TRBV5-1 with TRBJ1-4, with D perhaps TRBD1 (6 bases). CDR1 is SGHRS and CDR2 is YFSETQ in the germline V gene. This CDR3 is 15 amino acids long. V lost 0 bases, J lost 8 bases, and 14 bases lay in between.

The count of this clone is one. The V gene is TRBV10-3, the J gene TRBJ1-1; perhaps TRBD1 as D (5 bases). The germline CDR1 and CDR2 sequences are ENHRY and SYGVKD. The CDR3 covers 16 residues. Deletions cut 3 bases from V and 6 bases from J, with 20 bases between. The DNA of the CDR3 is TGTGCCATCAGTGAAGAGGGGAGGGGCAGGGATGCTGAAGCTTTCTTT. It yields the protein CAISEEGRGRDAEAFF.

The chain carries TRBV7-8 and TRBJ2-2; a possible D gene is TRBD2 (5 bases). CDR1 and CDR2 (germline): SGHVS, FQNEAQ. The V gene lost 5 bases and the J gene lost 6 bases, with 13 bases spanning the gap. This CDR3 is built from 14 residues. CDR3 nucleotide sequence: TGTGCCAGCAGCCCACGGACTGCGGCCGGGGAGCTGTTTTTT. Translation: CASSPRTAAGELFF.

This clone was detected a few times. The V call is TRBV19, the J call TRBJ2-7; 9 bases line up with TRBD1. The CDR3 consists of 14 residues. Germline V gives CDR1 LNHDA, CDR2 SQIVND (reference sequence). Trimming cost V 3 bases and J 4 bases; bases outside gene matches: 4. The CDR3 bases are TGTGCCAGTAGTATCTTAGGGACAGGGTACGAGCAGTACTTC. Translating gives CASSILGTGYEQYF.

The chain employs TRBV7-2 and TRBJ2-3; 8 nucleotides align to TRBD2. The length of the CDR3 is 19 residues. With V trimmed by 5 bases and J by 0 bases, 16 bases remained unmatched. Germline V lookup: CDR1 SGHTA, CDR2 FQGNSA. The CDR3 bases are TGTGCCAGCAGCCCCTCTTCCCCGGCGATAGCGGGAAGCACAGATACGCAGTATTTT. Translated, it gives CASSPSSPAIAGSTDTQYF.

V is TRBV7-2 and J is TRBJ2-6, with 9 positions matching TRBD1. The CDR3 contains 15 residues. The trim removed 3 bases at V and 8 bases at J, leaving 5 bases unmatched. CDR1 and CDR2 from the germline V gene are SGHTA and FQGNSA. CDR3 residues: CASSLGQGMPNVLTF. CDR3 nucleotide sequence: TGTGCCAGCAGCTTGGGACAGGGTATGCCCAACGTCCTGACTTTC.

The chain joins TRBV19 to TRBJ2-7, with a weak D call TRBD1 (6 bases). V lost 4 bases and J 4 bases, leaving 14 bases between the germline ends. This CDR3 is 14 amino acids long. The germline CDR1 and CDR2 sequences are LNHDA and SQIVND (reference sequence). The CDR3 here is CASSKDRWAYEQYF. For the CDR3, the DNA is TGTGCCAGTAGTAAAGACAGGTGGGCGTACGAGCAGTACTTC. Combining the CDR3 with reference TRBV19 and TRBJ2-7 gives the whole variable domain DGGITQSPKYLFRKEGQNVTLSCEQNLNHDAMYWYRQDPGQGLRLIYYSQIVNDFQKGDIAEGYSVSREKKESFPLTVTSAQKNPTAFYLCASSKDRWAYEQYFGPGTRLTVT.

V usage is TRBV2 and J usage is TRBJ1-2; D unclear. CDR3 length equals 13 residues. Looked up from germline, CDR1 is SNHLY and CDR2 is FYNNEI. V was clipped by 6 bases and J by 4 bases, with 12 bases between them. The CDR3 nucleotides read TGTGCCAGCAGACAGCCCCCTGGCTATGGCTACACCTTC. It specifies CASRQPPGYGYTF.

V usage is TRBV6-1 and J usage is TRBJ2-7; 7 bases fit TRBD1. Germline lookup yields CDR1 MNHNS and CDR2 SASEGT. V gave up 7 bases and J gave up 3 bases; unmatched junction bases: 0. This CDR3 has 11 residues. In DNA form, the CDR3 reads TGTGCCAGCAACAGGGGCTACGAGCAGTACTTC. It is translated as CASNRGYEQYF.

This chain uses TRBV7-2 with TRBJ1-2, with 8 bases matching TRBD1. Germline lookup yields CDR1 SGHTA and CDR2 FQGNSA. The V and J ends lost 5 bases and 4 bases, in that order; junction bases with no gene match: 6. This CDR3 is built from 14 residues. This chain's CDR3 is CASSPGTGSYGYTF. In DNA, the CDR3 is TGTGCCAGCAGCCCTGGGACAGGCTCCTATGGCTACACCTTC.

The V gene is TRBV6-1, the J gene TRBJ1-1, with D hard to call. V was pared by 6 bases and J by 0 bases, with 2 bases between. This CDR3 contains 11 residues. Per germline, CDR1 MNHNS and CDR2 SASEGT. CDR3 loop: CASSVNTEAFF. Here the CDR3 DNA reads TGTGCCAGCAGCGTGAACACTGAAGCTTTCTTT.

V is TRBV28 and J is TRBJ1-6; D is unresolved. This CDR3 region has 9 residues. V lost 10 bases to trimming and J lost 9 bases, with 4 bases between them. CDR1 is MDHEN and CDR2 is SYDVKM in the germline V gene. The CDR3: CATGSPLHF. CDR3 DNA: TGTGCCACCGGTTCACCCCTCCACTTT.

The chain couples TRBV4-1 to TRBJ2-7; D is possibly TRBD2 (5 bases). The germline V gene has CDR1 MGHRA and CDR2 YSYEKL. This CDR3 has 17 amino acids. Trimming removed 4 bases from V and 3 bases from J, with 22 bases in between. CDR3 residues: CASSPLDFSLGIYEQYF. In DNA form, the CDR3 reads TGCGCCAGCAGCCCGTTGGACTTCTCGCTGGGGATCTACGAGCAGTACTTC.

In nucleotides, the CDR3 is TGTGCCACCAGCCTCCATTGGGGAGACAATCAGCCCCAGCATTTT. This gives the protein CATSLHWGDNQPQHF. The V gene is TRBV15, the J gene TRBJ1-5; no firm D call. This CDR3 is 15 amino acids long. V lost 5 bases and J lost 3, with 14 bases in between. Germline V gives CDR1 LNHNV, CDR2 YYDKDF (reference sequence).

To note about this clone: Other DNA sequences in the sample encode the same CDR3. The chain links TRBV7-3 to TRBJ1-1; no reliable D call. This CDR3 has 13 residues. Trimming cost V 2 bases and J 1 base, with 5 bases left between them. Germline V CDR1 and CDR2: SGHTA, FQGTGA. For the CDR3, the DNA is TGTGCCAGCAGCTTACGGCAGAACACTGAAGCTTTCTTT. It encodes CASSLRQNTEAFF. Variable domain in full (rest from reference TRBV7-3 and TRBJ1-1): GAGVSQTPSNKVTEKGKYVELRCDPISGHTALYWYRQSLGQGPEFLIYFQGTGAADDSGLPNDRFFAVRPEGSVSTLKIQRTERGDSAVYLCASSLRQNTEAFFGQGTRLTVV.

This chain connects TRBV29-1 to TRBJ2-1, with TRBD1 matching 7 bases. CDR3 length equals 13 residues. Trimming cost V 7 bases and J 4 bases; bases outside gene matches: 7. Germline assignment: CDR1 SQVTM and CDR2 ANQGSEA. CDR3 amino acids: CSAPGQTYNEQFF. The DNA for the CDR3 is TGCAGCGCGCCGGGACAGACATACAATGAGCAGTTCTTC.

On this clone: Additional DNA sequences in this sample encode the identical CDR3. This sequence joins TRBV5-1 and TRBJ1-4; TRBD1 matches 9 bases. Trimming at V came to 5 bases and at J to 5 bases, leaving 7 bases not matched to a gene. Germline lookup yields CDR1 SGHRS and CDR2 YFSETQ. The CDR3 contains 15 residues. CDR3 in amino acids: CASSLKGQGNEKLFF. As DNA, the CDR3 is TGCGCCAGCAGTTTGAAAGGACAGGGGAATGAAAAACTGTTTTTT.

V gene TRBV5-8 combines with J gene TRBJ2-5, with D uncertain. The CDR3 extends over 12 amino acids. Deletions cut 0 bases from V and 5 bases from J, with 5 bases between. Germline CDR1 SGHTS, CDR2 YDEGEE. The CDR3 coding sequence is TGTGCCAGCAGCTTGGCCCGGGAGACCCAGTACTTC. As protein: CASSLARETQYF.

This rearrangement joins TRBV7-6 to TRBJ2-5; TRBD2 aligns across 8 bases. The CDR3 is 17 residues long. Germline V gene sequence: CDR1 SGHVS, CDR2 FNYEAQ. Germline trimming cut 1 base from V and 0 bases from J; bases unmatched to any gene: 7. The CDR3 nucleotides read TGTGCCAGCAGCTTAGTGGCGGGGGGCCTCAACCAAGAGACCCAGTACTTC. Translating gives CASSLVAGGLNQETQYF.

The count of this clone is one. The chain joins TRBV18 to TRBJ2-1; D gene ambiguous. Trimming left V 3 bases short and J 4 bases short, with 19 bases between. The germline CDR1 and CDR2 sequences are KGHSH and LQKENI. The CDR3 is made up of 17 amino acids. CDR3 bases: TGTGCCAGCTCACCCCTGCCCATAGGAGTGGGGTACAATGAGCAGTTCTTC. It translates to CASSPLPIGVGYNEQFF.

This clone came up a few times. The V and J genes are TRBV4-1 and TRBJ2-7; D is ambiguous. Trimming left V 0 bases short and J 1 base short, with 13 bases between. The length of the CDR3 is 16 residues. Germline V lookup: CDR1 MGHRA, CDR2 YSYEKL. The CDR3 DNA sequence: TGCGCCAGCAGCCAAGAAGATGCGGTTCCGTCCTACGAGCAGTACTTC. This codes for CASSQEDAVPSYEQYF.

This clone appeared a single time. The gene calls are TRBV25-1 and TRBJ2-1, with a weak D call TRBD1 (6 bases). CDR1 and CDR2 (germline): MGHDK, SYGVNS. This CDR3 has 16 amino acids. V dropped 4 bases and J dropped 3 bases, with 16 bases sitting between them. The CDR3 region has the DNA TGTGCCAGCAGTGGGACAACAGGGCTACGCTACAATGAGCAGTTCTTC. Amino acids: CASSGTTGLRYNEQFF.

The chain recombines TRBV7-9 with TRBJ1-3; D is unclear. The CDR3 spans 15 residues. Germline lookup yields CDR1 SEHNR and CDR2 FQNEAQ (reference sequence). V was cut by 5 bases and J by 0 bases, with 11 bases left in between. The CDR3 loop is CASSLRSLSGNTIYF. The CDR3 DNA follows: TGTGCCAGCAGCCTCAGGTCGCTCTCTGGAAACACCATATATTTT.

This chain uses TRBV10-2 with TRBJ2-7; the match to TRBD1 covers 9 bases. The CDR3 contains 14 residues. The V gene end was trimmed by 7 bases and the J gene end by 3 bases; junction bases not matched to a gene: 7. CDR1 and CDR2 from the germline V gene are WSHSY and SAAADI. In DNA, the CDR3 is TGCGCCAGCAACCAACCGGGACAGGGCTACGAGCAGTACTTC. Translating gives CASNQPGQGYEQYF.